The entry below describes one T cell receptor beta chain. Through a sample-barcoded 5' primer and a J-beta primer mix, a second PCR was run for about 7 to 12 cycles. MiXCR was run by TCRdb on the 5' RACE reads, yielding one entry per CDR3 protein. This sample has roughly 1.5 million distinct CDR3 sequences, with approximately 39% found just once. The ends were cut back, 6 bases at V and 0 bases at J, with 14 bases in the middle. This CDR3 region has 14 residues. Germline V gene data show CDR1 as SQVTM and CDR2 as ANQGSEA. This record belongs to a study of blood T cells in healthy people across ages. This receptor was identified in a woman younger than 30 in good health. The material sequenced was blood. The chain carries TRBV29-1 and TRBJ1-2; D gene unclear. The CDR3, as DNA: TGCAGCGTCAGATACGGGAGTCCTAACTATGGCTACACCTTC. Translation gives CSVRYGSPNYGYTF. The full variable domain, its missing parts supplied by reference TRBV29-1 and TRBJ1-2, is SAVISQKPSRDICQRGTSLTIQCQVDSQVTMMFWYRQQPGQSLTLIATANQGSEATYESGFVIDKFPISRPNLTFSTLTVSNMSPEDSSIYLCSVRYGSPNYGYTFGSGTRLTVV.